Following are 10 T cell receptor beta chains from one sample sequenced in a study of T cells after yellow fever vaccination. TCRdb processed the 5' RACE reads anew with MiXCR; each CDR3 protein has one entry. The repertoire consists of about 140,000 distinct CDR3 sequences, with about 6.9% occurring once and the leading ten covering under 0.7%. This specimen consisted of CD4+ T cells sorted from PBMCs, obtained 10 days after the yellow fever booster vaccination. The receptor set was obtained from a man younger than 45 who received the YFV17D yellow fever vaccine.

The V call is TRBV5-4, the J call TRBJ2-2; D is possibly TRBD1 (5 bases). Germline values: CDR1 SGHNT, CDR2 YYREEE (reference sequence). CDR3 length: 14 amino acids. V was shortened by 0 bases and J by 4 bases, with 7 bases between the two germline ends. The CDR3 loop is CASSLDQGTGELFF. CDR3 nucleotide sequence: TGTGCCAGCAGCTTGGATCAGGGCACCGGGGAGCTGTTTTTT.

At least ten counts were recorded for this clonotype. DNA of the CDR3: TGTGCCATCAGCGGAGGCCGCACAGATACGCAGTATTTT. Translated: CAISGGRTDTQYF. The V and J genes are TRBV10-3 and TRBJ2-3, with D maybe TRBD2 (5 bases). Germline lookup yields CDR1 ENHRY and CDR2 SYGVKD. The CDR3 sequence is 13 residues long. The V gene lost 6 bases and the J gene lost 1 base, with 8 bases spanning the gap.

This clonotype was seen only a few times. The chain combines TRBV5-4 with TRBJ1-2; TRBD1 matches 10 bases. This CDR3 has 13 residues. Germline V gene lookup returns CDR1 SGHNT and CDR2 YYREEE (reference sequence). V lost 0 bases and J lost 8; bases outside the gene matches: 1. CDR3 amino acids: CASSLVTGGGYTF. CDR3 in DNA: TGTGCCAGCAGCTTGGTGACAGGGGGCGGCTACACCTTC.

CDR3 sequence reads: CASSIRGNTEAFF. CDR3 nucleotide sequence: TGCGCCAGCAGCATTAGGGGGAACACTGAAGCTTTCTTT. The rearrangement links TRBV5-1 to TRBJ1-1; TRBD1 might be the D (5 bases). Trimming shortened V by 4 bases and J by 1 base, and 8 bases separated the two germline ends. The CDR3 runs 13 residues. Germline CDR1 SGHRS, CDR2 YFSETQ.

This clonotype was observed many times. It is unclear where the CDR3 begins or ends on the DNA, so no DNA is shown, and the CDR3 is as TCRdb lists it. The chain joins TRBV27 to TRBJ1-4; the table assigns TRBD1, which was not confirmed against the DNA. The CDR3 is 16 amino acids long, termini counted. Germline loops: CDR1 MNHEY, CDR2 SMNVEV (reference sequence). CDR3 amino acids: CASSSSVGTGVEKLFF.

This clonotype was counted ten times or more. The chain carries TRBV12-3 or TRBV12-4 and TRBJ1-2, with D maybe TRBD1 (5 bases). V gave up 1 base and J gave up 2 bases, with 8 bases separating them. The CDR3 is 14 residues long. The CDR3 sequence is CASSLGRGNYGYTF. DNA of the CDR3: TGTGCCAGCAGTTTAGGGAGGGGAAACTATGGCTACACCTTC.

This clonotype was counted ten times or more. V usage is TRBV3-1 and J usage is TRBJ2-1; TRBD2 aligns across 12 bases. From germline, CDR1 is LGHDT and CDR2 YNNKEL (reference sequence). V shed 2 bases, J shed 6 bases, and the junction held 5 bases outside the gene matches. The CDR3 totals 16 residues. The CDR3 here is CASSQRTSGRTNEQFF. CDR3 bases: TGTGCCAGCAGCCAACGCACTAGCGGGAGGACCAATGAGCAGTTCTTC.

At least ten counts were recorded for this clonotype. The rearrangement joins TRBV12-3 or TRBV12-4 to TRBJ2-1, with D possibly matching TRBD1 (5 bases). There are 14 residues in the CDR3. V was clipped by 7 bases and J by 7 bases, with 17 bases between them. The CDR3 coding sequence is TGTGCCAGCATTGGGGCCATCCTCAAGAATGAGCAGTTCTTC. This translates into CASIGAILKNEQFF.

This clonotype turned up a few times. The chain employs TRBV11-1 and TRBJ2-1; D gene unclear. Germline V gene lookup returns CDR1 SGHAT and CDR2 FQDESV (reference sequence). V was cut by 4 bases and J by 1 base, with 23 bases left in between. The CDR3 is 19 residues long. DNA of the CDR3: TGTGCCAGCAGCTCCCGTGCAACGAAAGCCCCCGTATCCTACAATGAGCAGTTCTTC. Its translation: CASSSRATKAPVSYNEQFF.

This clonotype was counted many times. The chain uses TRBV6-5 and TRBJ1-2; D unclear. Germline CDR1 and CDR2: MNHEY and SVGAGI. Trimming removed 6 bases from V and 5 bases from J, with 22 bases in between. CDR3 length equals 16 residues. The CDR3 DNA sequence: TGTGCCAGCAGCCGAGGTGGAGGGCTTTCAACTTATGGCTACACCTTC. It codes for CASSRGGGLSTYGYTF.